One sample yielded the 22 T cell receptor delta chains listed below, sequenced in a study of γδ T cells in repeated Plasmodium falciparum infection. TCRdb re-identified clones in the multiplex PCR reads via CATT. The table includes approximately 90,000 delta-chain clones, 0.98% detected once. Vgamma9/Vdelta2+ and Vdelta2-negative gammadelta T cells were flow-sorted from PBMC for bulk sequencing. Sequencing was carried out using gamma-delta T cells from blood. These receptors all stem from a pool of human donors (malaria-infected and uninfected, not separated).

A few counts support this clone. The TCRdb record carries a much larger clone's protein, which differs from this DNA's translation at residue 12; a read error is the likely cause, and the protein listed here is the DNA translation. The chain carries TRDV1 and TRDJ2, with 9 bases fitting TRDD3. No J gene is reported in TCRdb; it was inferred here by comparing the DNA with germline. V was clipped by 0 bases and J by 0 bases; unmatched bases: 20. This CDR3 has 23 amino acids. Germline CDR1 reads TSWWSYY; CDR2 reads QGS. In nucleotides, the CDR3 is TGTGCTCTTGGGGAACTAGGTAGGGAGACCTACCGGGGGATACTCTCTTTGACAGCACAACTCTTCTTT. Protein product: CALGELGRETYRGILSLTAQLFF.

This clone was counted ten times or more. With a far larger clone one base away, a read error is the likely cause. The sample has other DNA sequences that encode this CDR3 too. V usage is TRDV2 and J usage is TRDJ1, with 7 bases identical to TRDD3. The J gene is absent in TCRdb and was assigned here via DNA matching to germline. Germline V gene sequence: CDR1 GEAIGNYY, CDR2 EKD. This CDR3 has 16 amino acids. CDR3 region: CACDTLGAQYTDKLIF. Here the CDR3 DNA reads TGTGCCTGCGACACGCTGGGGGCTCAGTACACCGATAAACTCATCTTT.

This clone has ten or more counts. CDR3 sequence (DNA): TGTGCTCTTGGGGAATTAGAAGGACCCGTGAACGTACTGGGGGATAAAGACACCGATAAACTCATCTTT. It specifies CALGELEGPVNVLGDKDTDKLIF. The chain employs TRDV1 and TRDJ1; TRDD3 agrees at 11 bases. Germline trimming cut 2 bases from V and 0 bases from J; bases unmatched to any gene: 23. The CDR3 is 23 amino acids. The germline V gene has CDR1 TSWWSYY and CDR2 QGS.

Remarks on this clone: With only one base between it and a far larger clone, this is likely a read error. In the same sample, other DNA sequences code for this CDR3. The chain employs TRDV2 and TRDJ2, with 10 bases aligning to TRDD3. TCRdb gives no J gene; it was assigned here by matching the DNA to germline. V lost 0 bases to trimming and J lost 2 bases; unmatched junction nucleotides: 14. CDR3 length: 20 amino acids. Germline CDR1 is GEAIGNYY and CDR2 is EKD. CDR3 sequence reads: CACDTLTGGSSKDLTAQLFF. CDR3 DNA: TGTGCCTGTGACACCCTTACTGGGGGATCGAGCAAAGACTTGACAGCACAACTCTTCTTT.

The table lists this clone with a few counts. The protein given by TCRdb reflects a much larger clone and differs at residue 12 from this DNA's translation, likely from a read error; the protein shown is the DNA's translation. The CDR3 here is CALGERKRLTDRLIF. The DNA for the CDR3 is TGTGCTCTTGGGGAAAGGAAGCGTCTCACCGATAGACTCATCTTT. J is TRDJ1 and V is TRDV1, with unresolved D. No J gene was available from TCRdb, and it was assigned here by a germline match of the DNA. The CDR3 runs 15 residues. CDR1 and CDR2 (germline): TSWWSYY, QGS.

As to this clone: A far larger clone is one nucleotide away, so this likely arose from a read error. This sample also contains other DNA sequences that code for the same CDR3. This rearrangement joins TRDV1 to TRDJ1, with D perhaps assigned TRDD2 or TRDD3 (5 bases each). TCRdb supplies no J gene; here it was assigned by aligning the nucleotide sequence to germline. The CDR3 totals 18 residues. The V gene lost 3 bases and the J gene lost 3 bases, with 23 bases spanning the gap. CDR1 TSWWSYY and CDR2 QGS come from the germline V gene. CDR3 nucleotides: TGTGCTCTTGGGGACCACCTACGTATCACTGGTACTGCCGATAAACTCATCTTT. It codes for CALGDHLRITGTADKLIF.

This clone was recorded a few times. Only one base separates this from a far larger clonotype, so it likely reflects a read error. Other DNA sequences within the sample encode an identical CDR3. The J gene went uncalled, whereas the V gene is TRDV1; TRDD3, as called in the table, went unchecked against the DNA. Per germline, CDR1 TSWWSYY and CDR2 QGS. The CDR3 spans 17 residues. This chain's CDR3 is CALGELSSFWGIRRLIF. CDR3 in DNA: TGTGCTCTTGGGGAACTCTCGTCATTCTGGGGGATACGACGCCTCATCTTC.

This clone was observed a handful of times. TCRdb's listed protein matches a much larger clone and diverges from this DNA's translation at residue 11, likely through a read error; the protein shown comes from the DNA. V gene TRDV2 combines with J gene TRDJ2, with TRDD3 matching 13 bases. V dropped 3 bases and J dropped 6; count of bases not matched to a gene: 27. Germline values: CDR1 GEAIGNYY, CDR2 EKD. This CDR3 has 23 amino acids. CDR3 DNA: TGTGCCTGTGACCGCCTACTGGGGGATACGCTCCACGGTAAACCGGTCGGCGCAGCACAACTCTTCTTT. This codes for CACDRLLGDTLHGKPVGAAQLFF.

This clone was seen many times. The TCRdb protein comes from a much larger clone and disagrees with this DNA's translation at residue 15, likely due to a read error; the protein given here is derived from the DNA. The V gene is TRDV2, the J gene TRDJ1; TRDD3 aligns across 10 bases. Here the J gene was assigned by germline matching of the DNA, as TCRdb has none. The CDR3 totals 18 residues. Germline V lookup: CDR1 GEAIGNYY, CDR2 EKD. The CDR3 region has the DNA TGTGCCTGTGACCCCGTACTGGGGGATCCGGGGAGAACCGATAGACTCATCTTT. It translates to CACDPVLGDPGRTDRLIF.

This clone is classed as medium-sized (0.01 to 0.1%). Other nucleotide sequences from this sample produce the same CDR3. This chain connects TRDV2 to TRDJ3; weak D call: TRDD3 (6 bases). V was trimmed by 0 bases and J by 0 bases, leaving 14 bases between them. Per the germline V gene, CDR1 is GEAIGNYY and CDR2 is EKD. The CDR3 length is 19 residues. Written as DNA, the CDR3 is TGTGCCTGTGACACCGTTGGGGGGGAAAGCTCCTGGGACACCCGACAGATGTTTTTC. This sequence encodes CACDTVGGESSWDTRQMFF.

A word on this clone: TCRdb records a much larger clone's protein for this DNA, with a difference at residue 17 that likely arises from a read error; the protein given is the translation of the DNA. The V gene reported is TRDV2; the J gene is uncalled; the table calls TRDD3, which could not be checked here. From germline, CDR1 is GEAIGNYY and CDR2 EKD. This CDR3 is 19 amino acids long. Written as DNA, the CDR3 is TGTGCCTGTGACAGGCTGGGGGATACGAGCTCCTGGGACACCCGACAGGTGTTTTTC. Translating it yields CACDRLGDTSSWDTRQVFF.

This clone has a handful of counts. The protein recorded in TCRdb matches a much larger clone and deviates from this DNA's translation at residue 22, suggesting a read error; the protein here is obtained by translating the DNA. The rearrangement links TRDV1 to TRDJ1; 9 nucleotides match TRDD3. Since TCRdb gives no J gene, matching the DNA to germline was used here to assign it. This CDR3 region has 26 residues. Germline loops: CDR1 TSWWSYY, CDR2 QGS. V was pared by 1 base and J by 7 bases, with 40 bases of the junction left unmatched. CDR3 loop: CALGERSFPKTQVLLGECRANGKLIF. The DNA for the CDR3 is TGTGCTCTTGGGGAACGATCCTTCCCAAAGACCCAAGTGTTACTGGGGGAATGTCGAGCGAACGGTAAACTCATCTTT.

This clone occurred a few times. One base separates it from a far larger clone, so it is likely a read error. Other DNA sequences from this sample encode an identical CDR3 as well. V and J are TRDV1 and TRDJ1, with D perhaps TRDD3 (6 bases). V gave up 2 bases and J gave up 6 bases, with 16 bases separating them. Germline V gives CDR1 TSWWSYY, CDR2 QGS. This CDR3 comprises 15 residues. The DNA of the CDR3 is TGTGCTCTTGGGGAAGCAGCTGGGGTCCCGAATAAACTCATCTTT. This sequence encodes CALGEAAGVPNKLIF.

This clone occurred a few times. The protein TCRdb lists belongs to a much larger clone and differs from this DNA's translation at residue 12, which points to a read error; the protein shown is made from the DNA. The chain links TRDV1 to TRDJ1; weak D call: TRDD2 (5 bases). Matching the DNA to germline supplied the J gene, which TCRdb does not give. CDR3 length: 19 amino acids. V was shortened by 3 bases and J by 0 bases, with 23 bases between the two germline ends. Germline CDR1 reads TSWWSYY; CDR2 reads QGS. CDR3 residues: CALGDNKFRCSSYTDKLIF. CDR3 sequence (DNA): TGTGCTCTTGGGGACAATAAATTTCGCTGTTCCTCGTACACCGATAAACTCATCTTT.

Comment on this clone: One base separates it from a far larger clone, so it is likely a read error. Other DNA sequences in this specimen translate into the identical CDR3. This rearrangement joins TRDV2 to TRDJ1; TRDD3 matches at 8 bases. In the absence of a J gene in TCRdb, the DNA was matched to germline to assign it here. The trim removed 6 bases at V and 0 bases at J, leaving 17 bases unmatched. The germline CDR1 and CDR2 sequences are GEAIGNYY and EKD. This CDR3 region has 18 residues. The CDR3 nucleotides are TGTGCCTGTTATACCGTACTAGGGGATACTCAGTACACCGATAAACTCATCTTT. As protein: CACYTVLGDTQYTDKLIF.

This clone was seen only a few times. TCRdb assigns this DNA the protein of a much larger clone, which departs from its translation at residue 14; this likely reflects a read error, and the protein shown comes from translating the DNA. The chain has TRDV1 and TRDJ1; TRDD3 matches at 10 bases. No J gene is reported in TCRdb; it was inferred here by comparing the DNA with germline. The CDR3 runs to 17 residues. Germline values: CDR1 TSWWSYY, CDR2 QGS. CDR3 nucleotide sequence: TGTGCTCTTGGAATGAGGGGGATACGCCGCGTGTTCGATGAACTCATCTTT. It specifies CALGMRGIRRVFDELIF.

A remark on this clone: The translation of this DNA and the TCRdb protein of a much larger clone differ at residue 6, probably owing to a read error; the protein shown here is translated from the DNA. The V gene is TRDV2, the J gene TRDJ1; a possible D gene is TRDD3 (6 bases). In the absence of a J gene in TCRdb, the DNA was matched to germline to assign it here. CDR1 GEAIGNYY and CDR2 EKD come from the germline V gene. This CDR3 is 18 amino acids long. Trimming stripped 0 bases from V and 2 bases from J, with 21 bases between. CDR3 region: CACDTAAAKWGVTDKLIF. As DNA, the CDR3 is TGTGCCTGTGACACCGCCGCGGCTAAATGGGGGGTGACCGATAAACTCATCTTT.

As regards this clone: This likely stems from a read error, as it lies one base from a far larger clone. The same CDR3 also results from other DNA sequences found in this sample. CDR3: CALGENSCGLLLWGIQKLIF. CDR3 DNA: TGTGCTCTTGGGGAAAATTCCTGCGGCCTTCTCCTGTGGGGGATACAGAAGCTCATCTTT. No J gene call was made, and the V gene is TRDV1; the table's D call, TRDD3, was not checked against the DNA. This CDR3 comprises 20 residues. The germline V gene encodes CDR1 TSWWSYY and CDR2 QGS.

A remark on this clone: The protein given by TCRdb reflects a much larger clone and differs at residue 5 from this DNA's translation, likely from a read error; the protein shown is the DNA's translation. V usage is TRDV1 and J usage is TRDJ2; 8 bases match TRDD3. TCRdb supplies no J gene; here it was assigned by aligning the nucleotide sequence to germline. CDR3 size: 19 residues. Germline lookup yields CDR1 TSWWSYY and CDR2 QGS. With V trimmed by 5 bases and J by 0 bases, 14 bases remained unmatched. For the CDR3, the DNA is TGTGCTCTTGGGTCTCCGGTACTGGGGGGCCCCGCTTTGACAGCACAACTCTTCTTT. Its translation is CALGSPVLGGPALTAQLFF.

In the case of this clone: The protein in TCRdb stems from a much larger clone and differs at residue 10 from this DNA's translation, likely a read error; here the protein is translated from the DNA. The CDR3 coding sequence is TGTGCCTGTGAGCCTCCACTGGGGGTCTCCGGGAATAACACCGATAAACTCATCTTT. Translating it yields CACEPPLGVSGNNTDKLIF. The chain is built from TRDV2 and TRDJ1; the match to TRDD3 covers 8 bases. Here the J gene came from matching the DNA to germline, since TCRdb omits it. The CDR3 is 19 amino acids. The germline V gene has CDR1 GEAIGNYY and CDR2 EKD. V lost 4 bases, J lost 0 bases, and 18 bases stayed unmatched.

In regard to this clone: The protein TCRdb lists belongs to a much larger clone and differs from this DNA's translation at residue 5, which points to a read error; the protein shown is made from the DNA. The V and J genes are TRDV3 and TRDJ1; weak D call: TRDD2 (6 bases). Germline loops: CDR1 TVYSNPD, CDR2 GDNSRS (reference sequence). The CDR3 consists of 18 residues. Trimming took off 2 bases at V and 2 bases at J, with 27 bases between the two ends. The CDR3 is CAFDPPTGGLTGTDKLIF. CDR3 nucleotides: TGTGCCTTTGACCCTCCTACGGGAGGATTGACAGGGACCGATAAACTCATCTTT.

This clone has only a few counts. One base separates it from a far larger clone, so it is likely a read error. Other DNA sequences in this sample translate to the same CDR3. The chain joins TRDV1 to TRDJ1; 10 bases map to TRDD3. The J gene, not given by TCRdb, was assigned here from a germline match of the nucleotide sequence. The CDR3 contains 19 residues. Looked up from germline, CDR1 is TSWWSYY and CDR2 is QGS. The CDR3 bases are TGTGCCCTTGGGGAAATCTCTTGGGGGATACAAGGGTACACCGATAAACTCATCTTT. It codes for CALGEISWGIQGYTDKLIF.